Here is one T cell receptor beta chain with its context. What it recognizes is unknown. This record comes from a study of T cells in tuberculosis. The overall study: CD1B tetramers identified T cells specific for mycobacterial lipid GMM. In South Africa, adults with active tuberculosis were compared with IGRA-negative and latently infected IGRA-positive adolescents. The study's findings and limits: Cases with active tuberculosis were adults, while controls were adolescents. Active tuberculosis alpha repertoires lay closer to GMM-specific TCRs than controls'.

The V end was cut by 0 bases, the J end by 8 bases, with 11 bases between. The CDR3 contains 14 residues. Germline CDR1 reads SGHDN; CDR2 reads FVKESK. Some clones are missing from TCRdb's copy, which holds only in-frame ones; the method was immunoSEQ multiplex PCR. Among 35,000 to 45,000 clones listed, approximately 94% were seen once. The V and J genes are TRBV14 and TRBJ2-1; D not certain. The sequence derives from a donor between 5 and 29 years old with latent tuberculosis or without tuberculosis infection. Some clones in this sample may be carry-over from other donors' samples. The sequencing sample was made of PBMCs. CDR3 region: CASSQDGGGYEQFF. Here the CDR3 DNA reads TGTGCCAGCAGCCAAGACGGCGGTGGGTATGAGCAGTTCTTC.